The next 28 T cell receptor beta chains were all read from a single sample in a study of T-cell reconstitution after alpha-beta-depleted transplantation in children. TCRbeta library construction was performed incorporating unique molecular identifiers. TCRdb ran MiXCR on the PCR reads and lists one entry per CDR3 protein. The sample lists about 270,000 distinct CDR3 sequences; approximately 9.8% were seen once. The sequencing here drew on PBMCs from the stem cell graft donor, taken from the stem cell graft. The receptors were sampled from a human donor who donated a stem cell graft to a child with SCID.

This clonotype was recorded many times. This CDR3 is CASSSWGTQYF. The CDR3 DNA reads TGTGCCAGCAGTTCTTGGGGGACCCAGTACTTC. J is TRBJ2-5 and V is TRBV12-3 or TRBV12-4; D ambiguous. Trimming removed 4 bases at V and 7 bases at J, with 7 bases between. The CDR3 covers 11 residues.

Many counts were recorded for this clonotype. The genes are TRBV12-3 or TRBV12-4 and TRBJ1-5; D remains unclear. The V end lost 5 bases, the J end lost 6 bases, and 14 bases lay between the germline ends. The CDR3 runs 14 residues. The CDR3 region has the DNA TGTGCCAGCAGTCTTCGACCAGCTATTCAGCCCCAGCATTTT. Translation: CASSLRPAIQPQHF.

In its sample, this clonotype was seen a few times. This sequence joins TRBV9 and TRBJ2-3; D is unresolved. The CDR3 is 14 amino acids. Trimming took 0 bases from V and 2 from J, leaving 7 bases between them. Germline V lookup: CDR1 SGDLS, CDR2 YYNGEE. DNA of the CDR3: TGTGCCAGCAGCGTAGCGTCAGCCACAGATACGCAGTATTTT. It translates to CASSVASATDTQYF.

Comments on this clonotype: A much larger clone lies one base from this, so it may be a read error. This sequence joins TRBV7-8 and TRBJ2-1; 12 bases line up with TRBD2. In germline, CDR1 is SGHVS, CDR2 FQNEAQ. Trimming took 5 bases from V and 10 from J; bases not matched to a gene: 9. This CDR3 contains 15 residues. The CDR3 DNA reads TGTGCCAGCAGCGACAGGACTAGCGGGGCCACGGAGCAGTTCTTC. The encoded protein is CASSDRTSGATEQFF. The complete variable domain, with remaining parts taken from reference TRBV7-8 and TRBJ2-1, reads GAGVSQSPRYKVAKRGQDVALRCDPISGHVSLFWYQQALGQGPEFLTYFQNEAQLDKSGLPSDRFFAERPEGSVSTLKIQRTQQEDSAVYLCASSDRTSGATEQFFGPGTRLTVL.

The sample holds a few counts of this clonotype. The chain links TRBV7-6 to TRBJ1-4, with TRBD1 as a possible D gene (6 bases). Germline CDR1 SGHVS, CDR2 FNYEAQ. V lost 1 base, J lost 0 bases, and 12 bases lay in between. The CDR3 is 17 residues long. The CDR3 is CASSLGTAFATNEKLFF. The CDR3 bases are TGTGCCAGCAGCTTAGGGACAGCCTTTGCAACTAATGAAAAACTGTTTTTT. Together with reference TRBV7-6 and TRBJ1-4, the CDR3 gives the full variable domain: GAGVSQSPRYKVTKRGQDVALRCDPISGHVSLYWYRQALGQGPEFLTYFNYEAQQDKSGLPNDRFSAERPEGSISTLTIQRTEQRDSAMYRCASSLGTAFATNEKLFFGSGTQLSVL.

This clonotype was seen at least ten times. As DNA, the CDR3 is TGTGCCAGCAGCCCCGGACAGGGAATGAACACTGAAGCTTTCTTT. It is translated as CASSPGQGMNTEAFF. The chain is built from TRBV27 and TRBJ1-1; 8 nucleotides agree with TRBD1. The CDR3 is made up of 15 amino acids. In germline, CDR1 is MNHEY, CDR2 SMNVEV (reference sequence). V trimming: 6 bases; J trimming: 0 bases; junction bases outside the gene matches: 6.

V usage is TRBV15 and J usage is TRBJ1-1; D gene uncertain. The CDR3 has 14 amino acids. V was clipped by 0 bases and J by 7 bases, with 12 bases between them. Germline values: CDR1 LNHNV, CDR2 YYDKDF (reference sequence). The CDR3 sequence is CATSRDLASLEAFF. The CDR3 nucleotides are TGTGCCACCAGCAGAGATCTTGCGTCCCTTGAAGCTTTCTTT. The full variable domain, its missing parts supplied by reference TRBV15 and TRBJ1-1, is DAMVIQNPRYQVTQFGKPVTLSCSQTLNHNVMYWYQQKSSQAPKLLFHYYDKDFNNEADTPDNFQSRRPNTSFCFLDIRSPGLGDTAMYLCATSRDLASLEAFFGQGTRLTVV.

This clonotype was seen a handful of times. V and J are TRBV20-1 and TRBJ1-1; 7 nucleotides align to TRBD1. Germline CDR1 reads DFQATT; CDR2 reads SNEGSKA (reference sequence). CDR3 length: 14 residues. V shed 6 bases and J 3 bases; nucleotides not matched to a gene: 10. The chain's CDR3 is CSAVTGADDTEAFF. The DNA of the CDR3 is TGCAGTGCAGTCACAGGGGCGGATGACACTGAAGCTTTCTTT.

In DNA, the CDR3 is TGTGCCAGCAGCCCGGGGGCCCTTGAGACCCAGTACTTC. It translates to CASSPGALETQYF. This chain joins TRBV12-3 or TRBV12-4 and TRBJ2-5, with D tentatively TRBD1 or TRBD2 (6 bases each). This CDR3 is 13 amino acids long. Trimming shortened V by 6 bases and J by 5 bases, and 13 bases separated the two germline ends.

This clonotype was counted many times. The V and J genes are TRBV20-1 and TRBJ2-7; the D is unclear. The CDR3 runs to 13 residues. V lost 0 bases and J 0 bases, leaving 6 bases between the germline ends. The germline V gene encodes CDR1 DFQATT and CDR2 SNEGSKA (reference sequence). The chain's CDR3 is CSARDPLSYEQYF. The CDR3 region has the DNA TGCAGTGCTAGAGATCCCCTCTCCTACGAGCAGTACTTC.

This chain links TRBV2 with TRBJ1-5; the D is unclear. Between the trimmed V and J ends, which lost 4 bases and 7 bases, there was a span of 14 bases. The CDR3 runs to 14 residues. The germline V gene encodes CDR1 SNHLY and CDR2 FYNNEI. CDR3 sequence: CASSGTGVRQPQHF. CDR3 nucleotide sequence: TGTGCCAGCAGTGGGACCGGCGTCAGGCAGCCCCAGCATTTT.

The V gene is TRBV6-1, the J gene TRBJ2-1, with D unclear. The CDR3 is 13 amino acids. V was clipped by 7 bases and J by 4 bases, with 11 bases between them. The germline V gene has CDR1 MNHNS and CDR2 SASEGT. CDR3 in amino acids: CASTSPRYNEQFF. The CDR3 DNA reads as TGTGCCAGCACCTCACCTAGATACAATGAGCAGTTCTTC.

The V call is TRBV19, the J call TRBJ1-1; D gene unclear. V lost 8 bases and J lost 11, with 18 bases in between. CDR1 and CDR2 from the germline V gene are LNHDA and SQIVND (reference sequence). The CDR3 loop spans 12 amino acids. CDR3 DNA: TGTGCCAGTCTCGGACTTGGCCCGGGTGCTTTCTTT. It yields the protein CASLGLGPGAFF.

The V call is TRBV6-1, the J call TRBJ2-5, with 7 bases fitting TRBD1. This CDR3 contains 15 residues. With V trimmed by 5 bases and J by 5 bases, 11 bases remained unmatched. Germline V gene sequence: CDR1 MNHNS, CDR2 SASEGT. The CDR3 loop reads CASSIFDRVGETQYF. CDR3 in DNA: TGTGCCAGCAGTATATTTGACAGGGTAGGCGAGACCCAGTACTTC.

Only a few counts were recorded for this clonotype. The chain combines TRBV3-1 with TRBJ1-5; D remains ambiguous. Trimming shortened V by 4 bases and J by 11 bases, and 18 bases separated the two germline ends. In germline, CDR1 is LGHDT, CDR2 YNNKEL (reference sequence). CDR3 size: 14 residues. CDR3 nucleotide sequence: TGTGCCAGCAGCCCCACCGTGGACCCCGGTTCCCAGCATTTT. This gives the protein CASSPTVDPGSQHF.

This clonotype was picked up a small number of times. J is TRBJ2-3 and V is TRBV20-1; 11 bases align to TRBD2. Germline V lookup: CDR1 DFQATT, CDR2 SNEGSKA (reference sequence). The trim removed 3 bases at V and 1 base at J, leaving 9 bases unmatched. The CDR3 loop spans 17 amino acids. The CDR3 DNA reads TGCAGTGCTAGGGCCTGGGGGACTAGCGGAGGCACAGATACGCAGTATTTT. Translated, it gives CSARAWGTSGGTDTQYF.

This clonotype was detected a few times. The CDR3 protein is CASRADGTYHEQYF. CDR3 bases: TGTGCCAGCAGGGCCGACGGGACTTACCACGAGCAGTACTTC. The chain employs TRBV7-8 and TRBJ2-7, with D possibly TRBD2 on 6 matching bases. Trimming took 6 bases from V and 5 from J, leaving 17 bases between them. The CDR3 length is 14 residues. Germline V lookup: CDR1 SGHVS, CDR2 FQNEAQ.

Many counts were recorded for this clonotype. The chain employs TRBV24-1 and TRBJ2-6; no reliable D call. CDR1 and CDR2 (germline): KGHDR, SFDVKD. This CDR3 has 14 residues. V shed 10 bases and J shed 4 bases, with 13 bases lying between them. As DNA, the CDR3 is TGTGCCACTATTAGGGTATCAGGGGCCAACGTCCTGACTTTC. It translates to CATIRVSGANVLTF.

This clonotype was found a few times. The rearrangement uses TRBV5-1 and TRBJ2-3, with D uncertain. Germline V lookup: CDR1 SGHRS, CDR2 YFSETQ. The V gene lost 1 base and the J gene lost 2 bases, with 5 bases spanning the gap. This CDR3 contains 13 residues. The CDR3 loop is CASSLTVTDTQYF. In nucleotides, the CDR3 is TGCGCCAGCAGCTTGACGGTCACAGATACGCAGTATTTT. Supplemented by reference TRBV5-1 and TRBJ2-3, the full variable domain reads KAGVTQTPRYLIKTRGQQVTLSCSPISGHRSVSWYQQTPGQGLQFLFEYFSETQRNKGNFPGRFSGRQFSNSRSEMNVSTLELGDSALYLCASSLTVTDTQYFGPGTRLTVL.

The V gene is TRBV13, the J gene TRBJ2-5; D might be TRBD2 (6 bases). The germline V gene has CDR1 PRHDT and CDR2 FYEKMQ (reference sequence). V dropped 2 bases and J dropped 2 bases, with 12 bases sitting between them. This CDR3 is built from 15 residues. The DNA of the CDR3 is TGTGCCAGCAGCTTACGGGGGATGGGGCAAGAGACCCAGTACTTC. Protein product: CASSLRGMGQETQYF.

The CDR3 is CASSWPGVGEQYF. The CDR3 nucleotides are TGCGCCAGCAGCTGGCCAGGGGTGGGAGAGCAGTACTTC. V usage is TRBV5-1 and J usage is TRBJ2-7, with D maybe TRBD1 (6 bases). V was clipped by 3 bases and J by 7 bases, with 14 bases between them. The germline CDR1 and CDR2 sequences are SGHRS and YFSETQ. CDR3 length equals 13 residues.

The sample holds many counts of this clonotype. The genes are TRBV20-1 and TRBJ2-5, with D possibly matching TRBD2 (6 bases). CDR1 and CDR2 (germline): DFQATT, SNEGSKA (reference sequence). The CDR3 covers 13 residues. V dropped 7 bases and J dropped 3 bases, with 15 bases sitting between them. The CDR3 reads CSVTPGLKETQYF. The CDR3 DNA is TGCAGTGTGACCCCGGGACTCAAAGAGACCCAGTACTTC.

This clonotype was seen only a few times. This chain joins TRBV12-3 or TRBV12-4 and TRBJ2-2, with TRBD2 as a possible D gene (6 bases). The V gene lost 7 bases and the J gene lost 5 bases, with 14 bases spanning the gap. This CDR3 comprises 14 residues. The CDR3 spells CASTLGGRTGELFF. The CDR3 coding sequence is TGTGCCAGCACCCTGGGGGGTAGGACCGGGGAGCTGTTTTTT.

The V and J genes are TRBV6-5 and TRBJ1-6; maybe TRBD1 (5 bases). V shed 0 bases and J shed 9 bases, with 12 bases lying between them. The CDR3 extends over 15 amino acids. Germline V gene sequence: CDR1 MNHEY, CDR2 SVGAGI. Written as DNA, the CDR3 is TGTGCCAGCAGTTACTCACAGGTGATAGGTTCACCCCTCCACTTT. Translation: CASSYSQVIGSPLHF.

This clonotype was detected a few times. The V gene is TRBV28, the J gene TRBJ2-7; D unclear. The length of the CDR3 is 11 residues. CDR1 and CDR2 (germline): MDHEN, SYDVKM. V lost 5 bases, J lost 3 bases, and 5 bases lay in between. CDR3 DNA sequence: TGTGCCAGCAGTAACTACTACGAGCAGTACTTC. As protein: CASSNYYEQYF.

This clonotype was picked up a small number of times. V usage is TRBV7-3 and J usage is TRBJ1-1, with TRBD1 identical over 8 bases. This CDR3 has 13 amino acids. Germline V gene lookup returns CDR1 SGHTA and CDR2 FQGTGA. The J segment lost 9 bases and the V segment lost 0 bases, leaving 3 bases of the junction unmatched. The DNA for the CDR3 is TGTGCCAGCAGCTTAACCATCAGGGGGCAAGCTTTCTTT. Translating gives CASSLTIRGQAFF.

The V and J genes are TRBV12-3 or TRBV12-4 and TRBJ2-5; D unclear. Between the trimmed V and J ends, which lost 6 bases and 5 bases, there was a span of 16 bases. CDR3 size: 14 residues. The CDR3 sequence is CASSRRPLTETQYF. The CDR3 DNA sequence: TGTGCCAGCAGCAGACGGCCTTTGACGGAGACCCAGTACTTC.

The rearrangement joins TRBV5-8 to TRBJ2-3; D gene ambiguous. This CDR3 spans 14 amino acids. The V gene's germline CDR1 is SGHTS and CDR2 YDEGEE. Trimming took off 4 bases at V and 4 bases at J, with 13 bases between the two ends. The CDR3 loop is CASSPTWAADTQYF. The DNA of the CDR3 is TGTGCCAGCAGCCCGACATGGGCCGCAGATACGCAGTATTTT.